A single sample is the source of the 23 T cell receptor beta chains below, sequenced in a study of shared clonotypes between healthy human individuals. Clones were sequenced by immunoSEQ multiplex PCR, and TCRdb holds only the in-frame ones, with some missing. The sample consists of fewer than 600,000 clones, 70% to 80% of them appearing once. Sequenced sample: PBMCs. These TCRs come from a middle-aged woman in good health. Some clones in this sample may be carry-over from other donors' samples.

Here the CDR3 reads CASSLLSRGARNEQFF. For the CDR3, the DNA is TGCGCCAGCAGCCTACTAAGCCGGGGGGCGAGGAATGAGCAGTTCTTC. This chain joins TRBV5-1 and TRBJ2-1; TRBD2 might be the D (7 bases). V was cut by 4 bases and J by 7 bases, with 21 bases left in between. The CDR3 is 16 residues long. CDR1 SGHRS and CDR2 YFSETQ come from the germline V gene.

The chain employs TRBV2 and TRBJ2-3; maybe TRBD1 (5 bases). There are 16 residues in the CDR3. V was cut by 4 bases and J by 0 bases, with 14 bases left in between. Germline V gene sequence: CDR1 SNHLY, CDR2 FYNNEI. The CDR3 region has the DNA TGTGCCAGCAGTGGGACCCAGGGTGTGAGCACAGATACGCAGTATTTT. Translating gives CASSGTQGVSTDTQYF.

The V and J genes are TRBV27 and TRBJ1-5; tentatively, D is TRBD1 (5 bases). Germline V gene sequence: CDR1 MNHEY, CDR2 SMNVEV (reference sequence). Trimming shortened V by 6 bases and J by 4 bases, and 10 bases separated the two germline ends. The CDR3 is made up of 13 amino acids. CDR3 nucleotide sequence: TGTGCCAGCAGCAGCAGGGAAAATCAGCCCCAGCATTTT. It specifies CASSSRENQPQHF.

The rearrangement links TRBV5-1 to TRBJ2-7; D might be TRBD1 (5 bases). With 2 bases removed from V and 3 bases from J, the gap between germline ends came to 12 bases. CDR1 and CDR2 from the germline V gene are SGHRS and YFSETQ. There are 14 residues in the CDR3. DNA for the CDR3: TGCGCCAGCAGCTTATCGACAGCAGACTACGAGCAGTACTTC. Translation gives CASSLSTADYEQYF. Looking up the rest from reference TRBV5-1 and TRBJ2-7 gives the full variable domain: KAGVTQTPRYLIKTRGQQVTLSCSPISGHRSVSWYQQTPGQGLQFLFEYFSETQRNKGNFPGRFSGRQFSNSRSEMNVSTLELGDSALYLCASSLSTADYEQYFGPGTRLTVT.

Worth noting for this clone: This may come from a read error, since a much larger clone is one base off. The gene calls are TRBV5-5 and TRBJ2-5; D is undetermined. The V end was cut by 0 bases, the J end by 2 bases, with 5 bases between. CDR3 length equals 13 residues. Germline loops: CDR1 SGHKS, CDR2 YYEKEE (reference sequence). In DNA form, the CDR3 reads TGTGCCAGCAGCTTGGTACAGCAAGAGACCCAGTACTTC. It specifies CASSLVQQETQYF.

This clone occurred a few times. The chain carries TRBV27 and TRBJ2-2, with D maybe TRBD2 (6 bases). Per germline, CDR1 MNHEY and CDR2 SMNVEV (reference sequence). This CDR3 contains 14 residues. Trimming took off 5 bases at V and 3 bases at J, with 10 bases between the two ends. The CDR3: CASSVAGYTGELFF. The DNA for the CDR3 is TGTGCCAGCAGTGTGGCGGGGTACACCGGGGAGCTGTTTTTT.

This clone showed up just once. The chain combines TRBV6-1 with TRBJ1-5, with D perhaps matching TRBD1 (5 bases). This CDR3 is 16 amino acids long. Germline CDR1 reads MNHNS; CDR2 reads SASEGT. V was shortened by 1 base and J by 2 bases, with 12 bases between the two germline ends. The CDR3 spells CASSEVWGGGNQPQHF. The CDR3 coding sequence is TGTGCCAGCAGTGAAGTTTGGGGGGGTGGCAATCAGCCCCAGCATTTT.

V and J are TRBV11-2 and TRBJ2-1, with D possibly being TRBD1 (6 bases). This CDR3 spans 16 amino acids. V was pared by 5 bases and J by 0 bases, with 14 bases between. Germline V gene data show CDR1 as SGHAT and CDR2 as FQNNGV. CDR3 protein: CASSPLQGTSYNEQFF. DNA for the CDR3: TGTGCCAGCAGCCCACTACAGGGAACCTCCTACAATGAGCAGTTCTTC.

This chain uses TRBV6-5 with TRBJ2-5; 12 bases fit TRBD2. This CDR3 is built from 15 residues. Germline CDR1 MNHEY, CDR2 SVGAGI. V dropped 4 bases and J dropped 4; count of bases not matched to a gene: 4. The DNA for the CDR3 is TGTGCCAGCAGTTCCCCGGGACTAGCGGGAGAGACCCAGTACTTC. Its translation: CASSSPGLAGETQYF.

A few counts support this clone. The chain combines TRBV7-9 with TRBJ2-1, with D perhaps matching TRBD2 (6 bases). Trimming took 7 bases from V and 9 from J, leaving 22 bases between them. CDR1 and CDR2 from the germline V gene are SEHNR and FQNEAQ (reference sequence). There are 15 residues in the CDR3. The CDR3 nucleotides are TGTGCCAGCACCCCGGGGGTGGAACTAAAATCTGAGCAGTTCTTC. Its protein product is CASTPGVELKSEQFF.

The chain is built from TRBV30 and TRBJ1-1; D is unclear. V lost 2 bases and J lost 1, with 11 bases in between. The CDR3 has 14 residues. Germline V CDR1 and CDR2: GTSNPN, SVGIG (reference sequence). CDR3 residues: CAWSRRTSNTEAFF. In nucleotides, the CDR3 is TGTGCCTGGAGTCGACGGACGTCGAACACTGAAGCTTTCTTT.

The gene calls are TRBV28 and TRBJ2-7, with unresolved D. This CDR3 contains 16 residues. CDR1 is MDHEN and CDR2 is SYDVKM in the germline V gene. The V and J ends lost 2 bases and 0 bases respectively, with 14 bases between them. CDR3 sequence: CASSLPLSEVSYEQYF. CDR3 bases: TGTGCCAGCAGTTTACCTCTCTCCGAAGTCTCCTACGAGCAGTACTTC.

This chain uses TRBV29-1 with TRBJ2-3; no definite D call. The CDR3 has 12 amino acids. Trimming took off 8 bases at V and 2 bases at J, with 11 bases between the two ends. Germline V lookup: CDR1 SQVTM, CDR2 ANQGSEA. CDR3 amino acids: CSITEDTDTQYF. The CDR3 coding sequence is TGCAGCATTACTGAGGACACAGATACGCAGTATTTT.

The chain links TRBV4-1 to TRBJ2-1; 10 nucleotides agree with TRBD2. Germline CDR1 and CDR2: MGHRA and YSYEKL. The trim removed 4 bases at V and 1 base at J, leaving 7 bases unmatched. CDR3 length: 17 amino acids. The CDR3 DNA follows: TGCGCCAGCAGCCTCCTTGGACTAGCGGATTCCTACAATGAGCAGTTCTTC. Protein sequence: CASSLLGLADSYNEQFF.

The chain recombines TRBV18 with TRBJ1-1; 8 bases fit TRBD1. Germline CDR1 is KGHSH and CDR2 is LQKENI. The CDR3 length is 13 residues. J gave up 4 bases and V 5 bases, and 3 bases lay outside the gene matches. In DNA, the CDR3 is TGTGCCAGCTCATTTGACAGGGGCACTGAAGCTTTCTTT. This codes for CASSFDRGTEAFF.

This chain connects TRBV4-2 to TRBJ2-1; 8 nucleotides agree with TRBD1. Unmatched junction bases numbered 2, after V lost 1 base and J lost 6 bases. This CDR3 region has 14 residues. CDR1 and CDR2 from the germline V gene are LGHNA and YNFKEQ. The DNA of the CDR3 is TGTGCCAGCAGCCAAGGGACAGGGTCCAATGAGCAGTTCTTC. Protein product: CASSQGTGSNEQFF.

This chain uses TRBV28 with TRBJ2-1; D is unclear. This CDR3 has 17 amino acids. Germline V gene sequence: CDR1 MDHEN, CDR2 SYDVKM. Trimming removed 1 base from V and 0 bases from J, with 13 bases in between. The CDR3 sequence: CASSLSVLKSSYNEQFF. The CDR3 bases are TGTGCCAGCAGTTTATCGGTACTCAAGAGCTCCTACAATGAGCAGTTCTTC. The variable domain in full, with the rest retrieved from reference TRBV28 and TRBJ2-1, is DVKVTQSSRYLVKRTGEKVFLECVQDMDHENMFWYRQDPGLGLRLIYFSYDVKMKEKGDIPEGYSVSREKKERFSLILESASTNQTSMYLCASSLSVLKSSYNEQFFGPGTRLTVL.

The rearrangement uses TRBV7-9 and TRBJ2-3; tentative D call: TRBD2 (5 bases). Germline assignment: CDR1 SEHNR and CDR2 FQNEAQ (reference sequence). CDR3 length equals 14 residues. Trimming shortened V by 6 bases and J by 0 bases, and 10 bases separated the two germline ends. The CDR3 is CASRGSVSTDTQYF. As DNA, the CDR3 is TGTGCCAGCAGAGGGAGCGTTAGCACAGATACGCAGTATTTT.

This chain links TRBV16 with TRBJ2-1; 14 nucleotides align to TRBD2. The V gene end was trimmed by 6 bases and the J gene end by 9 bases; junction bases not matched to a gene: 7. Germline CDR1 and CDR2: KGHSY and FQNENV. The length of the CDR3 is 15 residues. The CDR3 region has the DNA TGTGCCAGCAGACCCGGGACTAGCGGGAGTACTGAGCAGTTCTTC. Translation: CASRPGTSGSTEQFF.

This clone has only a few counts. The chain links TRBV2 to TRBJ2-7, with 10 bases that match TRBD2. This CDR3 is built from 15 residues. The ends lost 3 bases at V and 6 bases at J; junction bases unmatched: 8. Germline assignment: CDR1 SNHLY and CDR2 FYNNEI. The CDR3 sequence is CASSDLSGRAVEQYF. DNA for the CDR3: TGTGCCAGCAGTGATTTGAGCGGGAGGGCCGTCGAGCAGTACTTC.

The chain is built from TRBV5-1 and TRBJ1-4; possibly TRBD1 for D (6 bases). V gave up 4 bases and J gave up 0 bases, with 13 bases separating them. The CDR3 runs 16 residues. Per germline, CDR1 SGHRS and CDR2 YFSETQ. The chain's CDR3 is CASSRRGGTTNEKLFF. CDR3 DNA sequence: TGCGCCAGCAGCCGGCGAGGGGGAACAACTAATGAAAAACTGTTTTTT.

This clone was found a few times. The genes are TRBV7-2 and TRBJ1-1; D ambiguous. V gave up 5 bases and J gave up 4 bases, with 14 bases separating them. The CDR3 is 14 residues long. CDR1 is SGHTA and CDR2 is FQGNSA in the germline V gene. The CDR3: CASSTRKGVTEAFF. The CDR3 bases are TGTGCCAGCAGCACCAGGAAGGGCGTCACTGAAGCTTTCTTT.

The V gene is TRBV30, the J gene TRBJ2-1, with TRBD1 matching over 9 bases. Germline CDR1 GTSNPN, CDR2 SVGIG (reference sequence). This CDR3 comprises 17 residues. The J segment lost 7 bases and the V segment lost 0 bases, leaving 13 bases of the junction unmatched. The CDR3 DNA reads as TGTGCCTGGAGTGTACTCTCATGGGGACAGGGAGTAAATGAGCAGTTCTTC. Protein product: CAWSVLSWGQGVNEQFF.